This T cell receptor beta chain was captured by sequencing in a study of T cell responses to AZD1222 COVID-19 vaccine. The CDR3 spans 14 residues. Deletions cut 0 bases from V and 3 bases from J, with 9 bases between. Germline V gene data show CDR1 as LGHNA and CDR2 as YSLEER. Sequenced by immunoSEQ multiplex PCR; TCRdb stores in-frame clones only, minus some. This sample has over 110,000 clones, with 85% to 90% found just once. The J gene is TRBJ2-7, the V gene TRBV4-3; D is unresolved. This sequence was found in an adult in good health. The sample was peripheral blood, taken on day 0 of AZD1222 vaccination. The CDR3 region has the DNA TGCGCCAGCAGCCAAGATCGAGTGGGCTACGAGCAGTACTTC. This translates into CASSQDRVGYEQYF.